One sample yielded the 32 T cell receptor beta chains listed below, sequenced in a study of vaccination and CD4 T cells after COVID-19. Their cognate antigens are unknown. Treatment noted: roughly 11-day PBMC culture with coronavirus spike peptide pools or control peptides (ViraFEST assay). With the Oncomine TCR Beta short-read assay, DNA from cultured CD4+ T cells was sequenced. TCRdb processed the PCR reads anew with MiXCR; each CDR3 protein has one entry. The data contain about 15,000 distinct CDR3 sequences, 40% to 60% of them seen just once; the ten biggest clones take up 15% to 20%. Specimen: CD4+ T cells from blood, cultured in vitro, collected before SARS-CoV-2 vaccination. These receptors all come from a human donor who had recovered from COVID-19.

The chain combines TRBV30 with TRBJ1-2, with TRBD1 identical over 8 bases. V lost 1 base, J lost 6 bases, and 10 bases stayed unmatched. Germline CDR1 is GTSNPN and CDR2 is SVGIG (reference sequence). This CDR3 region has 15 residues. This chain's CDR3 is CAWSGVFQGANGYTF. The CDR3 DNA follows: TGTGCCTGGAGTGGGGTTTTTCAGGGGGCTAATGGCTACACCTTC.

The V gene is TRBV20-1, the J gene TRBJ2-1; D gene uncertain. CDR1 and CDR2 (germline): DFQATT, SNEGSKA (reference sequence). This CDR3 is 14 amino acids long. V was pared by 0 bases and J by 7 bases, with 13 bases between. CDR3 loop: CSARDWRGRNEQFF. In DNA, the CDR3 is TGCAGTGCTAGAGATTGGCGAGGAAGGAATGAGCAGTTCTTC.

The CDR3 DNA reads TGCGCCAGCAGCCTAGTATTCTTACAGGGGGCGCGCAATGAGCAGTTCTTC. It encodes CASSLVFLQGARNEQFF. This chain uses TRBV5-1 with TRBJ2-1; 9 bases are shared with TRBD1. Germline V lookup: CDR1 SGHRS, CDR2 YFSETQ. This CDR3 has 17 amino acids. J was trimmed by 6 bases and V by 4 bases; bases with no gene match: 14.

The CDR3 DNA follows: TGCGCCAGCAGCTCCTCAGTGAGACAAGAGTATCAGTACTTC. It yields the protein CASSSSVRQEYQYF. The chain couples TRBV4-1 to TRBJ2-5; no firm D call. Germline values: CDR1 MGHRA, CDR2 YSYEKL. The CDR3 has 14 residues. Trimming pared 5 bases from V and 11 bases from J, leaving 21 bases between.

This clonotype was recorded a few times. The V call is TRBV19, the J call TRBJ1-2; possible D gene TRBD1, 6 bases. The CDR3 is 12 residues long. The germline V and J ends were trimmed by 1 base and 14 bases, with 14 bases remaining between them. Looked up from germline, CDR1 is LNHDA and CDR2 is SQIVND (reference sequence). Here the CDR3 DNA reads TGTGCCAGTAGTATAGTAGACAGGCAAGCGACCTTC. Protein product: CASSIVDRQATF.

This chain uses TRBV19 with TRBJ1-2; D may be TRBD1 (5 bases). Germline V gene lookup returns CDR1 LNHDA and CDR2 SQIVND (reference sequence). The CDR3 extends over 13 amino acids. V was pared by 1 base and J by 3 bases, with 6 bases between. The CDR3 coding sequence is TGTGCCAGTAGTATAGCCAGGGACTATGGCTACACCTTC. This gives the protein CASSIARDYGYTF.

This chain links TRBV7-8 with TRBJ2-7, with D unresolved. The CDR3 is 11 residues long. The V and J ends lost 5 bases and 3 bases respectively, with 5 bases between them. Germline-derived CDR1 and CDR2 are SGHVS and FQNEAQ. As DNA, the CDR3 is TGTGCCAGCAGCCAACGCTACGAGCAGTACTTC. Protein product: CASSQRYEQYF.

The chain couples TRBV11-2 to TRBJ2-1; TRBD2 is a possible D gene (6 bases). The length of the CDR3 is 13 residues. Germline CDR1 and CDR2: SGHAT and FQNNGV. V was clipped by 5 bases and J by 7 bases, with 12 bases between them. The DNA of the CDR3 is TGTGCCAGCAGCGGGGGGATTCGAAATGAGCAGTTCTTC. This codes for CASSGGIRNEQFF.

Only a few counts were recorded for this clonotype. V is TRBV20-1 and J is TRBJ2-3; maybe TRBD1 (7 bases). This CDR3 has 15 amino acids. The germline CDR1 and CDR2 sequences are DFQATT and SNEGSKA (reference sequence). V lost 5 bases and J 4 bases, leaving 19 bases between the germline ends. The CDR3 DNA is TGCAGTGCTGCCCCCAACCAGGGGGGCGCAGATACGCAGTATTTT. Its protein is CSAAPNQGGADTQYF.

The rearrangement joins TRBV11-3 to TRBJ2-3; D remains unclear. The CDR3 contains 13 residues. Trimming left V 0 bases short and J 6 bases short, with 7 bases between. Germline CDR1 SGHNT, CDR2 YENEEA. DNA of the CDR3: TGTGCCAGCAGCTTAGATCTAGTTGATACGCAGTATTTT. Protein: CASSLDLVDTQYF.

The chain recombines TRBV30 with TRBJ2-2; no reliable D call. The CDR3 loop spans 16 amino acids. The V and J ends lost 3 bases and 0 bases respectively, with 14 bases between them. The germline V gene has CDR1 GTSNPN and CDR2 SVGIG (reference sequence). This CDR3 is CAWRSFAATNTGELFF. In nucleotides, the CDR3 is TGTGCCTGGAGGTCCTTTGCGGCTACGAACACCGGGGAGCTGTTTTTT.

The chain has TRBV19 and TRBJ1-2; 9 bases are a match to TRBD1. Unmatched junction bases numbered 10, after V lost 7 bases and J lost 10 bases. The germline CDR1 and CDR2 sequences are LNHDA and SQIVND (reference sequence). CDR3 length: 13 residues. Here the CDR3 DNA reads TGTGCCAGTACTCCACTGGGACAGGGCAACTACACCTTC. Protein: CASTPLGQGNYTF.

J is TRBJ2-2 and V is TRBV25-1; D remains unclear. CDR1 and CDR2 (germline): MGHDK, SYGVNS. Trimming shortened V by 7 bases and J by 5 bases, and 11 bases separated the two germline ends. This CDR3 spans 13 amino acids. CDR3 sequence reads: CASTPPLTGELFF. In DNA, the CDR3 is TGTGCCAGCACCCCACCCCTTACCGGGGAGCTGTTTTTT. The variable domain in full, completed from reference TRBV25-1 and TRBJ2-2, reads EADIYQTPRYLVIGTGKKITLECSQTMGHDKMYWYQQDPGMELHLIHYSYGVNSTEKGDLSSESTVSRIRTEHFPLTLESARPSHTSQYLCASTPPLTGELFFGEGSRLTVL.

V is TRBV19 and J is TRBJ2-7; D is unresolved. This CDR3 has 11 amino acids. Germline values: CDR1 LNHDA, CDR2 SQIVND (reference sequence). Trimming took off 6 bases at V and 5 bases at J, with 8 bases between the two ends. CDR3 loop: CASSNLDEQYF. Here the CDR3 DNA reads TGTGCCAGTAGCAATCTGGACGAGCAGTACTTC.

V is TRBV5-5 and J is TRBJ1-2; D not resolved. The CDR3 sequence is 14 residues long. Trimming took off 2 bases at V and 3 bases at J, with 11 bases between the two ends. Germline CDR1 and CDR2: SGHKS and YYEKEE (reference sequence). The CDR3 coding sequence is TGTGCCAGCAGCTTCGGTCCCGCAGACTATGGCTACACCTTC. It encodes CASSFGPADYGYTF.

J is TRBJ2-2 and V is TRBV20-1; D gene ambiguous. The CDR3 has 12 residues. Trimming stripped 4 bases from V and 5 bases from J, with 8 bases between. Germline loops: CDR1 DFQATT, CDR2 SNEGSKA (reference sequence). CDR3: CSANSATGELFF. The CDR3 DNA is TGCAGTGCTAACTCCGCAACCGGGGAGCTGTTTTTT.

This clonotype was seen only once. V gene TRBV10-3 combines with J gene TRBJ2-4; D not resolved. The CDR3 spans 15 residues. V was cut by 11 bases and J by 7 bases, with 24 bases left in between. Germline CDR1 ENHRY, CDR2 SYGVKD. CDR3 nucleotide sequence: TGTGCCCCACCCTTTGACTGTTTTGTTTGGAACATTCAGTACTTC. It encodes CAPPFDCFVWNIQYF.

The chain has TRBV11-3 and TRBJ1-6; unclear D gene. V lost 1 base to trimming and J lost 10 bases, with 8 bases between them. The germline V gene has CDR1 SGHNT and CDR2 YENEEA. The CDR3 consists of 13 residues. CDR3 loop: CASSLGLDSPLHF. In DNA, the CDR3 is TGTGCCAGCAGCTTAGGGCTGGACTCACCCCTCCACTTT. Full variable domain (remainder filled in from reference TRBV11-3 and TRBJ1-6): EAGVVQSPRYKIIEKKQPVAFWCNPISGHNTLYWYLQNLGQGPELLIRYENEEAVDDSQLPKDRFSAERLKGVDSTLKIQPAELGDSAVYLCASSLGLDSPLHFGNGTRLTVT.

This chain links TRBV21-1 with TRBJ2-3; no check of the table's D call, TRBD1, against the DNA was made. TRBV21-1 is marked as a pseudogene. This CDR3 spans 18 amino acids. CDR3 in amino acids: CASSNATGQGPARDTQYF. The CDR3 coding sequence is TGTGCCAGCAGCAATGCGACCGGACAGGGGCCTGCAAGAGATACGCAGTATTTT.

This clonotype was seen a handful of times. This chain joins TRBV20-1 and TRBJ2-3; 7 positions match TRBD2. Germline CDR1 and CDR2: DFQATT and SNEGSKA (reference sequence). With 6 bases clipped from V and 0 bases from J, the junction kept 12 bases outside the gene matches. CDR3 length: 16 residues. The CDR3 here is CSAIVSSGTSTDTQYF. The CDR3 DNA reads as TGCAGTGCAATAGTCTCTAGCGGTACTAGCACAGATACGCAGTATTTT.

This clonotype was seen a few times. This sequence joins TRBV6-1 and TRBJ2-2; 8 nucleotides match TRBD2. The CDR3 spans 15 residues. Per the germline V gene, CDR1 is MNHNS and CDR2 is SASEGT. V dropped 6 bases and J dropped 4; count of bases not matched to a gene: 7. CDR3 coding DNA: TGTGCCAGCAGCGTGACTAGCGCCACCACCGGGGAGCTGTTTTTT. Amino acid sequence: CASSVTSATTGELFF.

By sample fraction, this clonotype is large. The V gene is TRBV7-9, the J gene TRBJ2-4; unclear D gene. The CDR3 has 16 residues. V lost 0 bases, J lost 0 bases, and 9 bases lay in between. CDR1 and CDR2 (germline): SEHNR, FQNEAQ (reference sequence). The CDR3 sequence is CASSLAPQTAKNIQYF. Written as DNA, the CDR3 is TGTGCCAGCAGCTTAGCACCCCAGACAGCCAAAAACATTCAGTACTTC. The full variable domain, in which reference TRBV7-9 and TRBJ2-4 provide the parts outside the CDR3, is DTGVSQNPRHKITKRGQNVTFRCDPISEHNRLYWYRQTLGQGPEFLTYFQNEAQLEKSRLLSDRFSAERPKGSFSTLEIQRTEQGDSAMYLCASSLAPQTAKNIQYFGAGTRLSVL.

This clonotype showed up just a few times. J is TRBJ2-1 and V is TRBV7-3; 7 bases line up with TRBD2. CDR3 length: 15 amino acids. Trimming at V came to 2 bases and at J to 7 bases, leaving 8 bases not matched to a gene. Germline CDR1 reads SGHTA; CDR2 reads FQGTGA. CDR3 sequence reads: CASSLDAGEWNEQFF. CDR3 nucleotides: TGTGCCAGCAGCTTAGACGCGGGAGAGTGGAATGAGCAGTTCTTC.

The chain joins TRBV20-1 to TRBJ1-6, with 7 bases matching TRBD1. Trimming at V came to 6 bases and at J to 10 bases, leaving 3 bases not matched to a gene. The CDR3 extends over 11 amino acids. Germline V gene lookup returns CDR1 DFQATT and CDR2 SNEGSKA (reference sequence). CDR3 residues: CSALRGSPLHF. The CDR3 DNA sequence: TGCAGTGCCCTCAGGGGGTCACCCCTCCACTTT.

The chain couples TRBV6-1 to TRBJ2-1; 8 bases agree with TRBD1. The V and J ends lost 8 bases and 7 bases, in that order; junction bases with no gene match: 16. The V gene's germline CDR1 is MNHNS and CDR2 SASEGT. The CDR3 loop spans 16 amino acids. Here the CDR3 reads CASRKLRDRLGNEQFF. The CDR3 DNA reads TGTGCCAGCCGCAAACTCCGGGACAGGTTGGGAAATGAGCAGTTCTTC.

The V call is TRBV7-9, the J call TRBJ2-1; 15 nucleotides match TRBD2. This CDR3 has 19 amino acids. Germline CDR1 SEHNR, CDR2 FQNEAQ (reference sequence). V lost 5 bases to trimming and J lost 3 bases; unmatched junction nucleotides: 11. The CDR3 loop reads CASSPYGGLAGGDYNEQFF. The CDR3 nucleotides read TGTGCCAGCAGCCCATATGGTGGACTAGCGGGAGGGGACTACAATGAGCAGTTCTTC.

The rearrangement links TRBV3-1 to TRBJ2-6; 12 bases fit TRBD1. The V segment lost 4 bases and the J segment 4 bases; nucleotides outside the gene matches: 8. There are 18 residues in the CDR3. CDR1 is LGHDT and CDR2 is YNNKEL in the germline V gene (reference sequence). CDR3 bases: TGTGCCAGCAGCCCCTGGGACAGGGGGCAAGGGGGGGCCAACGTCCTGACTTTC. As protein: CASSPWDRGQGGANVLTF.

The J gene is TRBJ2-5, the V gene TRBV14; TRBD1 or TRBD2 may be the D gene (5 bases each). The CDR3 is made up of 15 amino acids. CDR1 and CDR2 (germline): SGHDN, FVKESK. Deletions cut 5 bases from V and 2 bases from J, with 15 bases between. The CDR3 DNA reads as TGTGCCAGCAGCGCGCGGAACAGGAGGCAAGAGACCCAGTACTTC. Protein sequence: CASSARNRRQETQYF. The variable domain in full, with the rest retrieved from reference TRBV14 and TRBJ2-5, is EAGVTQFPSHSVIEKGQTVTLRCDPISGHDNLYWYRRVMGKEIKFLLHFVKESKQDESGMPNNRFLAERTGGTYSTLKVQPAELEDSGVYFCASSARNRRQETQYFGPGTRLLVL.

V usage is TRBV3-1 and J usage is TRBJ1-5; no clear D gene. This CDR3 comprises 13 residues. The ends were cut back, 4 bases at V and 2 bases at J, with 6 bases in the middle. Germline assignment: CDR1 LGHDT and CDR2 YNNKEL (reference sequence). CDR3 sequence reads: CASSPLGNQPQHF. The CDR3 nucleotides are TGTGCCAGCAGCCCCCTGGGCAATCAGCCCCAGCATTTT.

This clonotype was observed a handful of times. The rearrangement uses TRBV20-1 and TRBJ2-5; TRBD2 agrees at 7 bases. V lost 0 bases, J lost 5 bases, and 12 bases stayed unmatched. The germline gives CDR1 DFQATT, CDR2 SNEGSKA (reference sequence). The length of the CDR3 is 16 residues. CDR3 amino acids: CSARDTGGTRDETQYF. Written as DNA, the CDR3 is TGCAGTGCTAGAGATACCGGGGGGACCCGGGACGAGACCCAGTACTTC.

This sequence joins TRBV27 and TRBJ1-2; 8 bases line up with TRBD1. Trimming at V came to 3 bases and at J to 3 bases, leaving 6 bases not matched to a gene. Germline V gene lookup returns CDR1 MNHEY and CDR2 SMNVEV (reference sequence). The CDR3 has 15 residues. CDR3 residues: CASSFRYRGDYGYTF. Here the CDR3 DNA reads TGTGCCAGCAGTTTCAGGTACAGGGGGGACTATGGCTACACCTTC.

Regarding this clonotype: One junction end does not reproduce the germline sequence, and a read error may be involved. This chain links TRBV2 with TRBJ2-7, with D uncertain. CDR1 and CDR2 (germline): SNHLY, FYNNEI. The CDR3 consists of 14 residues. CDR3 in amino acids: CASRPPFPTYEQHF. In DNA form, the CDR3 reads TGTGCCAGCAGACCCCCCTTCCCAACCTACGAGCAGCACTTC.